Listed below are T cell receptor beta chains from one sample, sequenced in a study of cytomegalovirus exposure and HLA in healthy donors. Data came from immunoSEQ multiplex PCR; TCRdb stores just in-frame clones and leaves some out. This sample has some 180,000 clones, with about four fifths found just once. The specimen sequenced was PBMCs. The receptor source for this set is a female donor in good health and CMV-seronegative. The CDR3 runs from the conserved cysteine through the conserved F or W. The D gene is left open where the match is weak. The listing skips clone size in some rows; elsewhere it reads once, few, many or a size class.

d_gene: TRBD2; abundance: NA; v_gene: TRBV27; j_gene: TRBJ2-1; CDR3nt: TGTGCCAGCAGTCAGTCTAGCGGGGGGTACAATGAGCAGTTCTTC; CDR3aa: CASSQSSGGYNEQFF
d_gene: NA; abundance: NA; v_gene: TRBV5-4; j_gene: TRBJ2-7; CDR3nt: TGTGCCAGCAGGGGGCGTTTGTCCGACGAGCAGTACTTC; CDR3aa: CASRGRLSDEQYF
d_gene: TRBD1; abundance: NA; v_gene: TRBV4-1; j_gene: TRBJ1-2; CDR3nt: TGCGCCAGCAGCCAGCCGGGACAGGGCCCTTCCCGCAATGGCTACACCTTC; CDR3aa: CASSQPGQGPSRNGYTF
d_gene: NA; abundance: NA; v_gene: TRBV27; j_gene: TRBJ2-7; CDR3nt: TGTGCCAGCAGTTTATTCAGGGCCTACGAGCAGTACTTC; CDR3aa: CASSLFRAYEQYF
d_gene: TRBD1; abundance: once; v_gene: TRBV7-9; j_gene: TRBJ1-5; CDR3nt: TGTTCCAGCAGCTCTACAGGGGGCGGTCAGCCCCAGCATTTT; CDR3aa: CSSSSTGGGQPQHF
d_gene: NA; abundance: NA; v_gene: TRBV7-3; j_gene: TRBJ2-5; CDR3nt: TGTGCCAGCAGCTTAACGTCGGGGATCCAAGAGACCCAGTACTTC; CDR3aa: CASSLTSGIQETQYF
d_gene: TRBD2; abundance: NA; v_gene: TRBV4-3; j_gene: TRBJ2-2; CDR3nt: TGCGCCAGCAGCCAAGATCTGGCGGGAGGAAACACCGGGGAGCTGTTTTTT; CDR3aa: CASSQDLAGGNTGELFF
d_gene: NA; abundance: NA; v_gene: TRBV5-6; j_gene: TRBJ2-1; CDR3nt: TGTGCCAGCAGCTTACGAGGGTTTGAGCAGTTCTTC; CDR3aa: CASSLRGFEQFF
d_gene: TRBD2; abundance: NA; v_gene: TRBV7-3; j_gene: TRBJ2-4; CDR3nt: TGTGCCAGCAGCTTAGGACTAGCTAGAGACATTCAGTACTTC; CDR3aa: CASSLGLARDIQYF
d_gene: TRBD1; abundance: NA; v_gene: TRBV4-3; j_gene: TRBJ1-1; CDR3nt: TGCGCCAGCAGCCGGACAGGGAACACTGAAGCTTTCTTT; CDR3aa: CASSRTGNTEAFF
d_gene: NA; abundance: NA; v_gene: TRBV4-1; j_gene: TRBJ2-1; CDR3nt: TGCGCCAGCAGCCCGGTCCGGTTGGATGAGCAGTTCTTC; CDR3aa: CASSPVRLDEQFF
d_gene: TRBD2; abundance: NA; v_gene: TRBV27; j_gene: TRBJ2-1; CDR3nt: TGTGCCAGCAGTTTGACTAGCGGGTGGGGTGAGCAGTTCTTC; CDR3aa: CASSLTSGWGEQFF
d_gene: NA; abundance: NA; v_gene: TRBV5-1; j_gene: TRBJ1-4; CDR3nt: TGCGCCAGCAGCTCCCAGACAGGTCCTATTGGAAAACTGTTTTTT; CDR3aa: CASSSQTGPIGKLFF